This TCR beta chain was identified during a study of spatial heterogeneity in lung cancer. Across the study: Beta-chain sequences consistently outnumbered alpha-chain sequences in detection. Study findings and constraints: Tracking of tumor mutation counts was seen in expanded intratumoral alpha and beta TCR counts.

J lost 3 bases, V lost 5 bases, and 4 bases had no gene match. This CDR3 has 16 amino acids. CDR1 PRHDT and CDR2 FYEKMQ come from the germline V gene (reference sequence). Every TCR cDNA molecule bore its own unique molecular identifier. TCRdb passed the 5' RACE reads through MiXCR, listing each CDR3 protein once. This table holds several hundred distinct CDR3 sequences, about 15% found once. By share, this clonotype counts as medium-sized. What it recognizes is unknown. Time point of the sample: sample taken at primary tumor resection. Sequencing covered unsorted whole RNA taken from tumor, nontumor lung or frozen PBMC.

The TCR comes from a male donor with early-stage non-small cell lung cancer. The input for sequencing was lung tumor tissue, taken at surgery. This chain uses TRBV13 with TRBJ2-2, with 12 bases aligning to TRBD2. The CDR3 sequence is CASSLRLAGDTGELFF. DNA of the CDR3: TGTGCCAGCAGCCTTAGACTAGCGGGAGACACCGGGGAGCTGTTTTTT.